This T cell receptor (beta chain) emerged from a study of immune heterogeneity within non-small cell lung tumors (dated by TCRdb to the late 2010s). Study-wide context: By histology, the tumors included 10 non-squamous carcinomas, several squamous cell carcinomas and 1 tumor not otherwise specified. Neoantigen binding to each patient's HLA alleles was predicted with netMHCpan-3.0 for mutant peptides of 8 to 11 amino acids. TCR repertoires were analyzed from around 57 tumor loci of roughly 16 patients, whereas transcriptome data were available for only about 44 loci from about a dozen patients. The study combined whole-exome sequencing, RNA-seq and TCR beta repertoire sequencing of multiple spatially distinct regions from each NSCLC tumor to examine intratumoral immune heterogeneity. General conclusions and limits of the study: Within a patient, identical dominant CDR3B clonotypes were found to recur across loci, yet unique high-frequency clones were also harbored in different tumor locations. High-frequency TCR beta clonotypes were largely distinct between individual patients. A moderate positive correlation (R 0.3 to 0.35), which was statistically significant, linked local T-cell repertoire clonality to local tumor mutational burden.

This clonotype was observed a handful of times. It lacks a known antigen. No clone much larger than this one lies a single base away; base qualities are absent. The germline V gene supplies CDR1 MDHEN and CDR2 SYDVKM. Compared with germline, V lacks 7 bases and J lacks 7 bases; bases without a gene match: 13. There are 15 amino acids in the CDR3, from cysteine to phenylalanine inclusive. Just CDR3 DNA is preserved here, 45 bases in frame from base 1. For the TCR template, genomic DNA was extracted from bulk tumor tissue, and roughly 580 ng of gDNA was amplified for each sample. Multiple biopsies per primary tumor were taken during surgery, spaced as far apart as possible within the tumor mass. Patients in the study cohort, which was described as untreated, were newly diagnosed NSCLC cases going through curative surgery. Donors were fewer than 18 newly diagnosed non-small cell lung cancer patients undergoing surgery with curative intent. The resected tumor masses were reviewed by two independent pathologists. Sequencing was performed only on DNA and RNA samples of high quality.

The TCR beta CDR3 region was amplified with a multiplex PCR system whose first round of approximately 10 cycles used 32 V-gene forward primers and 13 J-gene reverse primers. The first PCR round used a QIAGEN Multiplex PCR Kit, and the primer sequences were filed in Chinese patent CN105087789A. Illumina universal primers were attached in a second round of PCR run with the Phusion High-Fidelity PCR Kit. Paired-end sequencing of TCR libraries was carried out on the Illumina HiSeq X Ten platform at a read length of 151 bp. The paper's processing steps were these. Reads without multiplex PCR primers were removed using Cutadapt, read pairs were merged using PEAR, and CDR3 regions were called using MiXCR with default settings. Shannon entropy measured repertoire diversity, while clonality was calculated as one minus the Shannon entropy divided by the ln of the count of productive unique sequences. Clonotypes present at frequencies of at least 0.5% were defined as dominant or high-frequency T-cell clones. TCRdb's own reprocessing of the public reads used fastp at Q25 and MiXCR and kept productive beta chains. Records with the same CDR3 protein are collapsed into one entry carrying the most frequent genes and DNA. These V and J calls are TCRdb output, not the study's own analysis. The sample table contains 10,000 to 13,000 distinct CDR3 sequences; only one count was recorded for just under 30% of them. The top ten constitute roughly 8.3% of the sample.

Material: lung tumor tissue. This TCR derives from a woman aged 55-69 years with non-small cell lung cancer. The rearrangement joined TRBV28 to TRBJ2-1; the junction holds 7 bases that match TRBD2. CDR3 region: CASTPLEGLKNEQFF. The sequenced DNA: TGTGCCAGCACCCCCCTCGAGGGACTAAAAAATGAGCAGTTCTTC.